This T cell receptor beta chain was captured in a study of tumor and adjacent non-tumor tissue in lung cancer. Study context: Stage I to III disease affected approximately 11 men and roughly 5 women aged about 30 to 76.

The V and J ends lost 6 bases and 3 bases respectively, with 12 bases between them. The length of the CDR3 is 13 residues. CDR1 is SQVTM, CDR2 ANQGSEA, per germline. Regarding this clonotype: The CDR3 does not end in the conserved phenylalanine or tryptophan, so this is likely a read error.

The library came from three nested PCR rounds adapted from ARM-PCR protocols. TCRdb re-called the multiplex PCR reads with MiXCR, one entry per CDR3 protein. The profile shows more than 35,000 distinct CDR3 sequences, roughly 62% of them singletons. No cell sorting was done before RNA was extracted from the tissue. The normal lung tissue was taken more than 3 cm from the tumor edge. This chain connects TRBV29-1 to TRBJ2-1; D remains unclear. The origin of this receptor is a woman between 40 and 55 years old with non-small cell lung cancer. What was sequenced was distant non-tumor lung tissue. CDR3 residues: CSVKGQGYNEQFL. DNA for the CDR3: TGCAGCGTAAAGGGTCAAGGCTACAATGAGCAGTTCCTC.